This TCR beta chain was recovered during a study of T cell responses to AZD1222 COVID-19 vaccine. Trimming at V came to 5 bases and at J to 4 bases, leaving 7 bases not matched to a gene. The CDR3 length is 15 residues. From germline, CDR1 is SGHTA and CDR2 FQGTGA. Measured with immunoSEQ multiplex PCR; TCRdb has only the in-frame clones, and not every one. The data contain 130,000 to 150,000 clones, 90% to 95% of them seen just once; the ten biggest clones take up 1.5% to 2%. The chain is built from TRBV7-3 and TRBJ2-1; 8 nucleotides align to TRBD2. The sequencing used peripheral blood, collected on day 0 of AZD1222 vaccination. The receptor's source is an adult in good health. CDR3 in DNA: TGTGCCAGCAGCCCCAGTAGCGGGATTTACAATGAGCAGTTCTTC. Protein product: CASSPSSGIYNEQFF.